Following are 21 T cell receptor beta chains from one sample sequenced in a study of blood T cells in healthy people across ages. Then a second PCR, running roughly 6 to 11 cycles, was carried out with a sample-barcoded 5' primer and a J-beta primer mix. Each CDR3 protein is one row after TCRdb ran MiXCR on the 5' RACE reads. The table includes about 540,000 distinct CDR3 sequences, less than 25% detected once. Another study also made use of these data, one on T cells of mothers and their children.

Sequencing input: blood. The receptors come from a boy aged 5-17 years in good health.

The rearrangement links TRBV7-2 to TRBJ2-5; D uncertain. The closer fit of TRBJ2-7 to the DNA end suggests the J call may be wrong. The CDR3 runs to 15 residues. Looked up from germline, CDR1 is SGHTA and CDR2 is FQGNSA. The CDR3 spells CASSLGLPFSYEQYF. Here the CDR3 DNA reads TGTGCCAGCAGCTTGGGATTACCTTTCTCCTACGAGCAGTACTTC.

The chain uses TRBV20-1 and TRBJ1-5; no firm D call. V gave up 3 bases and J gave up 4 bases, with 7 bases separating them. Per the germline V gene, CDR1 is DFQATT and CDR2 is SNEGSKA (reference sequence). The CDR3 has 12 residues. The CDR3: CSASGWNQPQHF. The CDR3 nucleotides read TGCAGTGCTAGCGGCTGGAATCAGCCCCAGCATTTT.

This clonotype has just a few counts. The chain uses TRBV11-2 and TRBJ2-3; D unclear. This CDR3 contains 18 residues. The germline V gene encodes CDR1 SGHAT and CDR2 FQNNGV. V lost 5 bases to trimming and J lost 0 bases, with 21 bases between them. In nucleotides, the CDR3 is TGTGCCAGCAGCCCTCGGTGGGTGGGAAGATTAAGCACAGATACGCAGTATTTT. This codes for CASSPRWVGRLSTDTQYF.

This clonotype was seen a few times. V is TRBV6-2 or TRBV6-3 and J is TRBJ1-2; D remains ambiguous. V lost 8 bases and J lost 7, with 23 bases in between. Germline values: CDR1 MNHEY, CDR2 SVGEGT. The CDR3 loop spans 15 amino acids. CDR3 in DNA: TGTGCCAGCGGCCAATCCGGAGGACCTGGCAGTGGCTACACCTTC. Amino acid sequence: CASGQSGGPGSGYTF.

This clonotype has only a few counts. This chain links TRBV4-3 with TRBJ2-1; 7 bases line up with TRBD1. V lost 1 base and J lost 8; bases outside the gene matches: 5. Germline V gene sequence: CDR1 LGHNA, CDR2 YSLEER. The CDR3 is made up of 14 amino acids. The CDR3 coding sequence is TGCGCCAGCAGCCAAGGGACAGGACTGGATGAGCAGTTCTTC. This gives the protein CASSQGTGLDEQFF.

This clonotype was counted only a few times. The genes are TRBV10-2 and TRBJ1-5, with 7 positions matching TRBD1. This CDR3 has 15 amino acids. The V gene end was trimmed by 2 bases and the J gene end by 7 bases; junction bases not matched to a gene: 8. CDR1 and CDR2 (germline): WSHSY, SAAADI. The CDR3 region has the DNA TGCGCCAGCAGTGAGATAGGGGGCATAGGACAGCCCCAGCATTTT. This gives the protein CASSEIGGIGQPQHF.

This clonotype has just a few counts. The chain is built from TRBV29-1 and TRBJ1-1; TRBD1 matches 8 bases. Per the germline V gene, CDR1 is SQVTM and CDR2 is ANQGSEA. CDR3 size: 15 residues. Losses at the gene ends were 3 bases for V and 1 base for J; bases not matched to a gene: 7. CDR3: CSVEQGASGNTEAFF. The DNA of the CDR3 is TGCAGCGTTGAGCAGGGGGCTAGCGGGAACACTGAAGCTTTCTTT.

This clonotype showed up just a few times. Germline is not matched at one junction end, which may reflect a read error. The CDR3 nucleotides read TGTGCCGGCAGTTTAACAGGGAACCGAAACGAGCAGTACTTC. Translated, it gives CAGSLTGNRNEQYF. The chain employs TRBV28 and TRBJ2-7; a possible D gene is TRBD1 (6 bases). The length of the CDR3 is 14 residues. The germline V gene has CDR1 MDHEN and CDR2 SYDVKM.

The V and J genes are TRBV4-3 and TRBJ2-3; TRBD2 aligns across 10 bases. Germline V gene lookup returns CDR1 LGHNA and CDR2 YSLEER. The J segment lost 2 bases and the V segment lost 4 bases, leaving 9 bases of the junction unmatched. This CDR3 is built from 17 residues. The CDR3 DNA is TGCGCCAGCAGCCTCCTAGGAGCGGGGGGGAACACAGATACGCAGTATTTT. Translating it yields CASSLLGAGGNTDTQYF.

V usage is TRBV4-2 and J usage is TRBJ2-7; 14 bases agree with TRBD2. J lost 2 bases, V lost 0 bases, and 0 bases had no gene match. The CDR3 extends over 16 amino acids. The germline V gene has CDR1 LGHNA and CDR2 YNFKEQ. This CDR3 is CASSQEGLAGAYEQYF. CDR3 DNA: TGTGCCAGCAGCCAAGAGGGACTAGCGGGAGCCTACGAGCAGTACTTC.

The CDR3 coding sequence is TGCGCCAGCAGCCTATCGAGAGACGGCTCCTACGAGCAGTACTTC. It codes for CASSLSRDGSYEQYF. The J gene is TRBJ2-7, the V gene TRBV4-1; D not resolved. Trimming removed 4 bases at V and 0 bases at J, with 13 bases between. This CDR3 spans 15 amino acids. Germline CDR1 and CDR2: MGHRA and YSYEKL.

J is TRBJ1-4 and V is TRBV30; D is undetermined. The germline gives CDR1 GTSNPN, CDR2 SVGIG (reference sequence). The CDR3 runs to 14 residues. V dropped 8 bases and J dropped 0 bases, with 13 bases sitting between them. The CDR3 here is CARRRLATNEKLFF. Here the CDR3 DNA reads TGTGCCCGCAGGAGACTCGCAACTAATGAAAAACTGTTTTTT. Together with reference TRBV30 and TRBJ1-4, the CDR3 gives the full variable domain: SQTIHQWPATLVQPVGSPLSLECTVEGTSNPNLYWYRQAAGRGLQLLFYSVGIGQISSEVPQNLSASRPQDRQFILSSKKLLLSDSGFYLCARRRLATNEKLFFGSGTQLSVL.

The gene calls are TRBV20-1 and TRBJ2-7, with TRBD1 as a possible D gene (5 bases). Trimming pared 1 base from V and 3 bases from J, leaving 10 bases between. CDR3 size: 13 residues. Germline V lookup: CDR1 DFQATT, CDR2 SNEGSKA (reference sequence). For the CDR3, the DNA is TGCAGTGCTAGAGTTCCAGGGATCTACGAGCAGTACTTC. This sequence encodes CSARVPGIYEQYF.

The sample holds a few counts of this clonotype. The V gene is TRBV7-2, the J gene TRBJ2-1, with 8 bases aligning to TRBD1. There are 16 residues in the CDR3. CDR1 and CDR2 (germline): SGHTA, FQGNSA. V lost 7 bases, J lost 7 bases, and 15 bases stayed unmatched. CDR3 nucleotide sequence: TGTGCCAGCACCAAGGGGGGAACAGGGGGGATGAATGAGCAGTTCTTC. As protein: CASTKGGTGGMNEQFF.

The rearrangement uses TRBV6-2 or TRBV6-3 and TRBJ2-1; 9 bases are shared with TRBD1. CDR1 is MNHEY, CDR2 SVGEGT, per germline. Germline trimming cut 7 bases from V and 9 bases from J; bases unmatched to any gene: 7. The CDR3 runs to 13 residues. CDR3 nucleotides: TGTGCCAGCACACCGGACAGGGGACGTGAGCAGTTCTTC. The encoded protein is CASTPDRGREQFF.

In its sample, this clonotype was seen a few times. The chain carries TRBV6-2 or TRBV6-3 and TRBJ2-3; D unresolved. The CDR3 totals 16 residues. Trimming left V 2 bases short and J 6 bases short, with 18 bases between. The germline CDR1 and CDR2 sequences are MNHEY and SVGEGT. This CDR3 reads CASSYGLGDLVDTQYF. CDR3 sequence (DNA): TGTGCCAGCAGTTACGGGCTAGGCGATTTGGTGGATACGCAGTATTTT.

A few counts support this clonotype. The CDR3 DNA reads as TGTGCCAGCTCACCTGTGCGAGGGAATTATTACGAGCAGTACTTC. As protein: CASSPVRGNYYEQYF. The chain employs TRBV18 and TRBJ2-5; D is possibly TRBD2 (5 bases). The J call may be in error: the DNA end matches TRBJ2-7 better. Germline V CDR1 and CDR2: KGHSH, LQKENI. The CDR3 has 15 amino acids.

The rearrangement links TRBV7-2 to TRBJ2-5, with D tentatively TRBD1 or TRBD2 (5 bases each). V was trimmed by 4 bases and J by 1 base, leaving 13 bases between them. Germline V gene sequence: CDR1 SGHTA, CDR2 FQGNSA. CDR3 length: 15 amino acids. DNA of the CDR3: TGTGCCAGCAGCTCCTCTTTCGGGGCCCAAGAGACCCAGTACTTC. It is translated as CASSSSFGAQETQYF.

The chain has TRBV5-6 and TRBJ2-1; D call uncertain. Germline V gives CDR1 SGHDT, CDR2 YYEEEE. Trimming pared 0 bases from V and 2 bases from J, leaving 15 bases between. The CDR3 loop spans 17 amino acids. This CDR3 reads CASSLVPLGRPYNEQFF. The CDR3 region has the DNA TGTGCCAGCAGCTTGGTCCCGCTGGGAAGACCCTACAATGAGCAGTTCTTC. Using reference TRBV5-6 and TRBJ2-1 for the parts outside the CDR3, the full variable domain is DAGVTQSPTHLIKTRGQQVTLRCSPKSGHDTVSWYQQALGQGPQFIFQYYEEEERQRGNFPDRFSGHQFPNYSSELNVNALLLGDSALYLCASSLVPLGRPYNEQFFGPGTRLTVL.

As to this clonotype: At one end the junction does not follow the germline gene, possibly because of a read error. The CDR3: CASSLFHPLAGERCF. CDR3 bases: TGTGCCAGCAGTTTATTTCACCCCCTAGCGGGAGAGCGGTGCTTC. V usage is TRBV28 and J usage is TRBJ2-7, with 10 bases identical to TRBD2. Looked up from germline, CDR1 is MDHEN and CDR2 is SYDVKM. This CDR3 spans 15 amino acids.

This chain joins TRBV4-1 and TRBJ2-1, with 9 bases that match TRBD1. V lost 2 bases and J lost 1; bases outside the gene matches: 9. The CDR3 is 18 amino acids. Germline V gene lookup returns CDR1 MGHRA and CDR2 YSYEKL. The CDR3 reads CASSQFSGTGSSYNEQFF. The CDR3 DNA follows: TGCGCCAGCAGCCAATTCTCCGGGACAGGGTCGTCCTACAATGAGCAGTTCTTC.